This T cell receptor beta chain was identified in a study of post-analysis software for immune sequencing data. Study as a whole: Recorded disease courses covered relapsing-remitting, secondary progressive and progressive-relapsing multiple sclerosis. Some patients had no subtype annotation.

Study-wide findings and caveats: Compared with controls, patients had more of five or six TRBV segments, including TRBV5-6, TRBV5-1 and TRBV20-1. Controls showed significantly higher normalized Chao1 diversity than did multiple sclerosis patients.

The count of this clonotype is one. Its specificity is not known. Researchers reported that TCR beta cDNA libraries carried unique molecular identifiers. Each CDR3 protein is one row after TCRdb ran MiXCR on the PCR reads. Of roughly 400,000 distinct CDR3 sequences in the sample, 39% are singletons; the top ten hold under 9%. Germline-derived CDR1 and CDR2 are LGHNA and YNFKEQ. The CDR3 runs 17 residues. The chain recombines TRBV4-2 with TRBJ2-4, with 12 bases matching TRBD2. The DNA end lines up better with TRBJ2-7; the J call may be wrong. Sequenced sample: blood. The clonotype comes from a girl aged 2 to 9 with multiple sclerosis. The CDR3 protein is CASSPDTASGGAYEQYF. The CDR3 DNA is TGTGCCAGCAGCCCAGATACGGCTAGCGGGGGGGCTTACGAGCAGTACTTC.